This T cell receptor (beta chain) was observed in a study of blood T cell repertoires in COVID-19. As for the study in general: Samples came from the United States, Italy and Spain, spanning acute and convalescent COVID-19. From T cells, B-cell-depleted T cells, or PBMCs came the material, which was cDNA or gDNA.

Measured with immunoSEQ multiplex PCR; TCRdb has only the in-frame clones, and not every one. The table shows 110,000 or so clones, with more than 70% occurring only once. V lost 4 bases, J lost 4 bases, and 9 bases stayed unmatched. Germline V lookup: CDR1 GTSNPN, CDR2 SVGIG (reference sequence). The CDR3 runs to 14 residues. Sample: peripheral blood. V gene TRBV30 combines with J gene TRBJ1-2, with TRBD1 matching 7 bases. The receptor was isolated from a human donor in a cohort sampled during active COVID-19. CDR3 loop: CAWIGGGGGYGYTF. The DNA of the CDR3 is TGTGCCTGGATCGGAGGGGGCGGAGGCTATGGCTACACCTTC.